This T cell receptor (beta chain) emerged from a study of CD8+CD57+ T cells in acquired aplastic anemia. Study-level background: Across the sorted CD4+ and CD8+ cells, DNA amounts averaged approximately 3.1 ug. Notes on the study in general: Patients and controls shared under 35 CD8+ CDR3 sequences, highly expressed in patients. Controls did not differ significantly from patients in CD8+ Simpson's diversity.

Details on this clonotype: Antigen unknown.

The template used for profiling TCR beta VDJ and CDR3 was genomic DNA. Each CDR3 protein is one row after TCRdb ran MiXCR on the reads. The table lists 200,000 to 250,000 distinct CDR3 sequences, over 55% of them singletons. Germline lookup yields CDR1 MGHDK and CDR2 SYGVNS. The CDR3 consists of 15 residues. The V gene lost 7 bases and the J gene lost 0 bases, with 16 bases spanning the gap. The authors sequenced patients whose flow cytometry had shown CD8+CD57+ cell expansion. Among the patients, none had received any therapy at the time of blood sampling. The TCR originated in a human donor with aplastic anemia. Sequenced input: sorted CD4+, CD8+, or CD8+CD57+ T cells (not recorded which) from PBMCs. The chain combines TRBV25-1 with TRBJ2-7; D is ambiguous. The CDR3 is CASNHRGVSSYEQYF. In DNA, the CDR3 is TGTGCCAGCAATCACCGAGGCGTAAGCTCCTACGAGCAGTACTTC.